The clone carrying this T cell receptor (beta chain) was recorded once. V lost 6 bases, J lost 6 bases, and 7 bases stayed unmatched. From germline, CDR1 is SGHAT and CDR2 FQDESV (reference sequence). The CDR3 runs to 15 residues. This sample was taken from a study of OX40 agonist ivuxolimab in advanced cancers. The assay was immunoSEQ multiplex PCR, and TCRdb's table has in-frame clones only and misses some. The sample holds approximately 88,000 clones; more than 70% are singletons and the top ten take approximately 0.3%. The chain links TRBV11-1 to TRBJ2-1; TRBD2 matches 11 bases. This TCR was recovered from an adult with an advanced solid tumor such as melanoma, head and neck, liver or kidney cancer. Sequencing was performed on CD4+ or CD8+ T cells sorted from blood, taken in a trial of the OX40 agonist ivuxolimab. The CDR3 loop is CASSYSSGGSNEQFF. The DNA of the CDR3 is TGTGCCAGCAGTTACTCTAGCGGGGGGTCCAATGAGCAGTTCTTC.